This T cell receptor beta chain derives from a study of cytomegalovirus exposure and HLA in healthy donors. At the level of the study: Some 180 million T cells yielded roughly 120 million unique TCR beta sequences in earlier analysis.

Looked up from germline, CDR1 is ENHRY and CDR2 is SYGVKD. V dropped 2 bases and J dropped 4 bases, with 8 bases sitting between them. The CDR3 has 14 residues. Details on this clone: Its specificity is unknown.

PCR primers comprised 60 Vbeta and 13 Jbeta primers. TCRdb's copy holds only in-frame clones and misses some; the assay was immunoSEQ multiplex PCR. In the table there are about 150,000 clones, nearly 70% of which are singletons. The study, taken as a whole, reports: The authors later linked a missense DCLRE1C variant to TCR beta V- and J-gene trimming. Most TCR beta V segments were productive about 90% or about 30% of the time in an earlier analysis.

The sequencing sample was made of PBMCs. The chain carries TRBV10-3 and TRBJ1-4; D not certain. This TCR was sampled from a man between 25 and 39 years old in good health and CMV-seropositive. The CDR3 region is CAISESQFNEKLFF. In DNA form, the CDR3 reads TGTGCCATCAGTGAGAGTCAGTTTAATGAAAAACTGTTTTTT.